This T cell receptor (beta chain) derives from a study of identical twins. General study findings and limits: Out-of-frame beta chain sequences displayed weaker excess sharing between twins. Within monozygotic twins, out-of-frame TCR alpha sharing was underestimated by the models.

No donor was unhealthy or non-Caucasian. Unique molecular identifiers were present on the cDNA, which also gained a universal primer site by template switching. TCRdb re-called the 5' RACE reads with MiXCR, one entry per CDR3 protein. This repertoire shows some 1,700,000 distinct CDR3 sequences, more than 30% found once; its top ten account for approximately 0.29%. As for this clonotype: The target antigen is unknown.

This CDR3 has 19 amino acids. Germline V CDR1 and CDR2: SGDLS, YYNGEE. V shed 0 bases and J shed 3 bases, with 24 bases lying between them. Sample: cord blood. This sequence was found in a newborn girl in good health. The V and J genes are TRBV9 and TRBJ1-1; D remains unclear. The CDR3 DNA sequence: TGTGCCAGCAGCGTAGACAGATGGGGTCGGCCGGAGGGAGACACTGAAGCTTTCTTT. This sequence encodes CASSVDRWGRPEGDTEAFF.